A single sample is the source of the 14 T cell receptor beta chains below, sequenced in a study of blood T cell repertoires in COVID-19. The assay was immunoSEQ multiplex PCR, and TCRdb's table has in-frame clones only and misses some. The sample yields under 200,000 clones, about 86% seen once. The source material was PBMCs or T cells enriched from blood (not recorded which). Receptors were obtained from a woman in her thirties or forties in a cohort exposed to, infected with or recovered from COVID-19 (not recorded which).

The chain is built from TRBV19 and TRBJ1-5; no reliable D call. CDR1 is LNHDA, CDR2 SQIVND, per germline (reference sequence). This CDR3 has 14 residues. V was clipped by 1 base and J by 2 bases, with 6 bases between them. The CDR3 sequence: CASSIGAGNQPQHF. The CDR3 DNA reads TGTGCCAGTAGTATAGGGGCTGGCAATCAGCCCCAGCATTTT. Filled out from reference TRBV19 and TRBJ1-5, the complete variable domain reads DGGITQSPKYLFRKEGQNVTLSCEQNLNHDAMYWYRQDPGQGLRLIYYSQIVNDFQKGDIAEGYSVSREKKESFPLTVTSAQKNPTAFYLCASSIGAGNQPQHFGDGTRLSIL.

J is TRBJ2-7 and V is TRBV4-1; TRBD2 aligns across 11 bases. Trimming removed 4 bases from V and 2 bases from J; junction bases left unmatched: 4. The CDR3 has 15 residues. The germline V gene encodes CDR1 MGHRA and CDR2 YSYEKL. Written as DNA, the CDR3 is TGCGCCAGCAGCCGCGCGACTAGCGGGGCCTACGAGCAGTACTTC. This sequence encodes CASSRATSGAYEQYF.

Here the CDR3 reads CASSYGQGTEKLFF. In DNA form, the CDR3 reads TGCGCCAGCAGCTACGGACAGGGAACAGAAAAACTGTTTTTT. This chain uses TRBV4-1 with TRBJ1-4; the match to TRBD1 covers 8 bases. Germline CDR1 reads MGHRA; CDR2 reads YSYEKL. This CDR3 contains 14 residues. V lost 5 bases and J lost 8; bases outside the gene matches: 7.

The gene calls are TRBV5-1 and TRBJ1-2, with TRBD1 as a possible D gene (5 bases). The CDR3 has 12 amino acids. CDR1 is SGHRS, CDR2 YFSETQ, per germline. Trimming removed 7 bases from V and 6 bases from J, with 13 bases in between. The CDR3, as DNA: TGCGCCAGCTTCGGAGGGGCGGATGGCTACACCTTC. Translating it yields CASFGGADGYTF.

The rearrangement joins TRBV7-8 to TRBJ2-1; the D gene is possibly TRBD2 (6 bases). The germline V gene encodes CDR1 SGHVS and CDR2 FQNEAQ. The CDR3 spans 13 residues. V shed 6 bases and J shed 5 bases, with 11 bases lying between them. CDR3 amino acids: CASSPGAHNEQFF. As DNA, the CDR3 is TGTGCCAGCAGTCCGGGAGCTCACAATGAGCAGTTCTTC.

This clone was detected once. This sequence joins TRBV11-3 and TRBJ2-1, with TRBD1 identical over 9 bases. Unmatched junction bases numbered 8, after V lost 5 bases and J lost 6 bases. This CDR3 is 15 amino acids long. CDR1 and CDR2 (germline): SGHNT, YENEEA. The CDR3 region is CASSQRDRAGNEQFF. DNA of the CDR3: TGTGCCAGCAGCCAACGGGACAGGGCTGGCAATGAGCAGTTCTTC.

This CDR3 is CASSPGSAGGHEQYF. CDR3 DNA: TGTGCCAGCTCACCGGGAAGCGCAGGGGGCCACGAGCAGTACTTC. The chain combines TRBV18 with TRBJ2-7; the match to TRBD1 covers 8 bases. The CDR3 has 15 amino acids. V lost 3 bases and J lost 5; bases outside the gene matches: 9. Germline V gene lookup returns CDR1 KGHSH and CDR2 LQKENI. The entire variable domain, with the rest obtained from reference TRBV18 and TRBJ2-7, is as follows: NAGVMQNPRHLVRRRGQEARLRCSPMKGHSHVYWYRQLPEEGLKFMVYLQKENIIDESGMPKERFSAEFPKEGPSILRIQQVVRGDSAAYFCASSPGSAGGHEQYFGPGTRLTVT.

The chain uses TRBV7-2 and TRBJ2-7; TRBD1 is a possible D gene (6 bases). This CDR3 is 16 amino acids long. Germline values: CDR1 SGHTA, CDR2 FQGNSA. With 1 base removed from V and 2 bases from J, the gap between germline ends came to 15 bases. CDR3: CASSLVGRQVTYEQYF. The CDR3, as DNA: TGTGCCAGCAGCTTAGTGGGTCGACAGGTTACCTACGAGCAGTACTTC.

For the CDR3, the DNA is TGCGCCAGCAGCCAATTTACGGGGAGGCCTAATGAAAAACTGTTTTTT. It codes for CASSQFTGRPNEKLFF. The chain couples TRBV4-1 to TRBJ1-4, with D unresolved. The CDR3 extends over 16 amino acids. Looked up from germline, CDR1 is MGHRA and CDR2 is YSYEKL. V lost 2 bases and J 3 bases, leaving 13 bases between the germline ends.

V and J are TRBV11-3 and TRBJ2-1; 13 nucleotides agree with TRBD2. J was trimmed by 3 bases and V by 5 bases; bases with no gene match: 10. This CDR3 region has 18 residues. Germline values: CDR1 SGHNT, CDR2 YENEEA. The DNA for the CDR3 is TGTGCCAGCAGCCGAACTAGCGGGAGGGCCTCCATCTACAATGAGCAGTTCTTC. Its protein product is CASSRTSGRASIYNEQFF.

J is TRBJ1-2 and V is TRBV19; D gene ambiguous. The V gene lost 3 bases and the J gene lost 6 bases, with 5 bases spanning the gap. Germline values: CDR1 LNHDA, CDR2 SQIVND (reference sequence). The CDR3 is made up of 11 amino acids. CDR3: CASSMRDGYTF. CDR3 DNA sequence: TGTGCCAGTAGTATGAGGGATGGCTACACCTTC. Full variable domain (outside the CDR3, taken from reference TRBV19 and TRBJ1-2): DGGITQSPKYLFRKEGQNVTLSCEQNLNHDAMYWYRQDPGQGLRLIYYSQIVNDFQKGDIAEGYSVSREKKESFPLTVTSAQKNPTAFYLCASSMRDGYTFGSGTRLTVV.

The chain uses TRBV7-7 and TRBJ2-6; TRBD1 matches at 7 bases. CDR1 and CDR2 from the germline V gene are SSHAT and FNYEAQ (reference sequence). V shed 5 bases, J shed 2 bases, and the junction held 9 bases outside the gene matches. The CDR3 extends over 17 amino acids. The CDR3 nucleotides read TGTGCCAGCAGCCCCCTCCGAGGGGGCGCTGGGGCCAACGTCCTGACTTTC. Residues: CASSPLRGGAGANVLTF.

This chain uses TRBV5-1 with TRBJ2-2, with D perhaps TRBD1 (6 bases). CDR1 and CDR2 from the germline V gene are SGHRS and YFSETQ. Trimming stripped 1 base from V and 2 bases from J, with 12 bases between. This CDR3 is built from 16 residues. CDR3 protein: CASSLTGTLNTGELFF. CDR3 nucleotide sequence: TGCGCCAGCAGCTTGACCGGGACACTAAACACCGGGGAGCTGTTTTTT. Using reference TRBV5-1 and TRBJ2-2 for the parts outside the CDR3, the full variable domain is KAGVTQTPRYLIKTRGQQVTLSCSPISGHRSVSWYQQTPGQGLQFLFEYFSETQRNKGNFPGRFSGRQFSNSRSEMNVSTLELGDSALYLCASSLTGTLNTGELFFGEGSRLTVL.

This chain joins TRBV19 and TRBJ1-1; 8 bases fit TRBD1. Looked up from germline, CDR1 is LNHDA and CDR2 is SQIVND (reference sequence). The CDR3 consists of 12 residues. V trimming: 6 bases; J trimming: 13 bases; junction bases outside the gene matches: 10. The CDR3 region has the DNA TGTGCCAGTAGAGTCGGACAGGGCCGTCTTTTCTTT. Encoded protein: CASRVGQGRLFF.